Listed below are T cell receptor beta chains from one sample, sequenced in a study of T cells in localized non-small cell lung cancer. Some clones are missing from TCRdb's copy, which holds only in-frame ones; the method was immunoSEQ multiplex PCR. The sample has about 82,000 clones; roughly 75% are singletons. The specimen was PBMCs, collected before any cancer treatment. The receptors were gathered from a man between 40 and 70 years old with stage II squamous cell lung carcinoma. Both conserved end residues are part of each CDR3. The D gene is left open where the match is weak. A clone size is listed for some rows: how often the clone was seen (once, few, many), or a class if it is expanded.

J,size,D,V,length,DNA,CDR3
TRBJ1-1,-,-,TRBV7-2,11,TGTGCCAGCAGCTTTCAAGATGAGGCTTTCTTT,CASSFQDEAFF
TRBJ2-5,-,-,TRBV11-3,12,TGTGCCAGCAGCCACCACCAAGAGACCCAGTACTTC,CASSHHQETQYF
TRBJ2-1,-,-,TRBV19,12,TGTGCCAGTAGTATCGGCTGGAATGAGCAGTTCTTC,CASSIGWNEQFF
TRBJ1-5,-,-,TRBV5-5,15,TGTGCCAGCAGCTTGGAGAGGCAGGGAACTCAGCCCCAGCATTTT,CASSLERQGTQPQHF
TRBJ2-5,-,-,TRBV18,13,TGTGCCAGCTCACCTACACGCAAGGAGACCCAGTACTTC,CASSPTRKETQYF
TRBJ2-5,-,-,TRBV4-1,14,TGCGCCAGCAGCCAAGGACTAATCCAAGAGACCCAGTACTTC,CASSQGLIQETQYF
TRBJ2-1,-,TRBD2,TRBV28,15,TGTGCCAGCAGTTACGGGGGGTCGGCCTACAATGAGCAGTTCTTC,CASSYGGSAYNEQFF
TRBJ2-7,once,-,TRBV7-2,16,TGTGCCAGCAATCCGGGGGGGGGACAGAGATCCTACGAGCAGTACTTC,CASNPGGGQRSYEQYF
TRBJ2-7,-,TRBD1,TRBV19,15,TGTGCCAGTAGTATCTCCGGACAGGGGGCCCCCGAGCAGTACTTC,CASSISGQGAPEQYF
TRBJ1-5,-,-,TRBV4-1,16,TGCGCCAGCAGCCACACCGGGGGAGGTTCCAATCAGCCCCAGCATTTT,CASSHTGGGSNQPQHF
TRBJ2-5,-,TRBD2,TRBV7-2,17,TGTGCCAGCAGCTCCCCAGGACTAGCGGGGGGGCGGGAGACCCAGTACTTC,CASSSPGLAGGRETQYF
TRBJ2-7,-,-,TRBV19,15,TGTGCCAGTAGCGCGACCGCTAGTGCCACCTACGAGCAGTACTTC,CASSATASATYEQYF
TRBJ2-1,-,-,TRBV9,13,TGTGCCAGCAGCGGCCAGGGTTACAATGAGCAGTTCTTC,CASSGQGYNEQFF
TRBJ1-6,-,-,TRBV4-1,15,TGCGCCAGCGCCTCCGAAGGCGAATACAATTCACCCCTCCACTTT,CASASEGEYNSPLHF
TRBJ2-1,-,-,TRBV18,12,TGTGCCAGCTCACCACTAGGCAATGAGCAGTTCTTC,CASSPLGNEQFF
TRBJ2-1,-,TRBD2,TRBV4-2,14,TGTGCCAGCAGCCAAGATGGGGGGGTCAATGAGCAGTTCTTC,CASSQDGGVNEQFF
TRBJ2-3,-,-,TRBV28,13,TGTGCCTCCGAGCTAGCGAGGACAGATACGCAGTATTTT,CASELARTDTQYF
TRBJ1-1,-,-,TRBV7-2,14,TGTGCCAGCAGCTATGGACAGTCAAACACTGAAGCTTTCTTT,CASSYGQSNTEAFF
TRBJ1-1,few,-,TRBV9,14,TGTGCCAGCAGCCCACGAACAGCGAACACTGAAGCTTTCTTT,CASSPRTANTEAFF
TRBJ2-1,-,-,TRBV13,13,TGTGCCAGCACCGGGAAACGACGGAATGAGCAGTTCTTC,CASTGKRRNEQFF
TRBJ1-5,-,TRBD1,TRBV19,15,TGTGCCAGTAGCCGGACAGGGGATAGCAATCAGCCCCAGCATTTT,CASSRTGDSNQPQHF
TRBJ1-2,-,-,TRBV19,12,TGTGCCAGTACCAGGACTCAGTATGGCTACACCTTC,CASTRTQYGYTF
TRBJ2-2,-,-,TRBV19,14,TGTGCCAGTAGCACTGCACTGAACACCGGGGAGCTGTTTTTT,CASSTALNTGELFF
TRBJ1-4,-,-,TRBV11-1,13,TGTGCCAGCAGCTCTCGGACATACGAAAAACTGTTTTTT,CASSSRTYEKLFF
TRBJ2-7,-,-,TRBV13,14,TGTGCCAGCAGCTACAGGGTCGGAACCTACGAGCAGTACTTC,CASSYRVGTYEQYF
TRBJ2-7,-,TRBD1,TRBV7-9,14,TGTGCCAGCAGCTCTGACAGGGAGCGCAACGAGCAGTACTTC,CASSSDRERNEQYF
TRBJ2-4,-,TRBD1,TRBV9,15,TGTGCCAGCGGTGGACAGGGAGGAGGTGTAAACATTCAGTACTTC,CASGGQGGGVNIQYF
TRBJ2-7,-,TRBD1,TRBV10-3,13,TGTGCCATCAGCCTGGACAGGGCCTACGAGCAGTACTTC,CAISLDRAYEQYF
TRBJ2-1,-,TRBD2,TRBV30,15,TGTGCCTGGAGTCTCCATCAGACTAGCGGCGCCGGCCGGTTCTTC,CAWSLHQTSGAGRFF